The entry below describes one TCR beta chain. Its antigen is not known. The data originate from a study of vaccination effects on CD4 cells after COVID-19. TCRdb's table, derived via immunoSEQ multiplex PCR, lists solely in-frame clones and lacks some. The table records 35,000 to 40,000 clones, 55% to 75% of them present only once. V lost 7 bases, J lost 0 bases, and 10 bases lay in between. The CDR3 spans 13 residues. Germline-derived CDR1 and CDR2 are MNHNY and SVGAGI (reference sequence). Antigen-specific CD4+ T cells were expanded (with viral peptide pools) by the ViraFEST assay ahead of sequencing. Cultured cells yielded isolated CD4+ T cells after 10 days. The individual was infected with SARS-CoV-2 between March and December 2020, as confirmed by PCR.

Sequencing used CD4+ T cells from PBMCs cultured with HCoV-NL63 spike peptides, obtained before COVID-19 vaccination. The genes are TRBV6-6 and TRBJ2-7, with D unresolved. This sequence originates from a human donor who had a prior SARS-CoV-2 infection. CDR3 nucleotide sequence: TGTGCCAGCAATGGGGTGAGCTCCTACGAGCAGTACTTC. As protein: CASNGVSSYEQYF.